What follows is one T cell receptor (beta chain) and its context. Its antigen is currently unknown. This entry belongs to a study of glioma-infiltrating T cells. General study findings and limits: Tissue-blood divergence was below expectation in non-neoplastic patients, above in gliomas.

The CDR3 is 16 amino acids. Trimming took off 0 bases at V and 1 base at J, with 14 bases between the two ends. CDR1 and CDR2 (germline): SGHRS, YFSETQ. TCR alpha and beta CDR3 regions were amplified from RNA using iRepertoire nested multiplex PCR. TCRdb used MiXCR to reprocess the multiplex PCR reads, holding one entry per CDR3 protein. This table has about 400,000 distinct CDR3 sequences, around 38% appearing once. The chain links TRBV5-1 to TRBJ2-7; D tentatively fits TRBD1 or TRBD2 (5 bases each). The receptor comes from a human donor with low-grade glioma or glioblastoma, undergoing nonglioma brain surgery, or in good health (not recorded which). Sequenced input: glioma tissue, nonneoplastic brain tissue, or PBMCs (not recorded which). CDR3 amino acids: CASSLAGAVWSYEQYF. The CDR3 DNA reads as TGCGCCAGCAGCTTGGCCGGGGCAGTGTGGTCCTACGAGCAGTACTTC.